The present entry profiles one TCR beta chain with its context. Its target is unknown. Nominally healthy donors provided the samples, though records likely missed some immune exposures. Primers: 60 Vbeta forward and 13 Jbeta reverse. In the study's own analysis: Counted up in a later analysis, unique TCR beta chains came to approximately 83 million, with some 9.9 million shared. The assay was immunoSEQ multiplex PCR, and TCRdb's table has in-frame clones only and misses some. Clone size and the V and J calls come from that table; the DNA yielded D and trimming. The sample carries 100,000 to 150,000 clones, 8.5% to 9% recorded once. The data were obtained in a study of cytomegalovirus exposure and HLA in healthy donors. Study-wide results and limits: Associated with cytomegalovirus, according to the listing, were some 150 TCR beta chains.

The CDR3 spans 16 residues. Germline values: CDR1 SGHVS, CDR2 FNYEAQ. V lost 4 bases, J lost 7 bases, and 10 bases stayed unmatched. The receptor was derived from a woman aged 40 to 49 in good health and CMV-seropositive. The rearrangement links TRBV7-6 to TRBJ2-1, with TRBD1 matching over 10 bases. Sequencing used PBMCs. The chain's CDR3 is CASSSTSRDRGNEQFF. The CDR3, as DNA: TGTGCCAGCAGCTCAACGTCGCGGGACAGGGGAAATGAGCAGTTCTTC.